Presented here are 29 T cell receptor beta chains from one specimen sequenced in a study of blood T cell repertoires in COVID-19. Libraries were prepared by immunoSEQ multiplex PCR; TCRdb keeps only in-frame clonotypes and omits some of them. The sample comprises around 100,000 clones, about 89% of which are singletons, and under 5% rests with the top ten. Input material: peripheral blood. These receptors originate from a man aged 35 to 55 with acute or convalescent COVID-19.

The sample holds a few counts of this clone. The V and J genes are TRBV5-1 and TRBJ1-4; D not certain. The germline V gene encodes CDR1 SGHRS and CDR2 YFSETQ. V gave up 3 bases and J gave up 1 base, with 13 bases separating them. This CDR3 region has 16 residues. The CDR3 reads CASSSEPGLTNEKLFF. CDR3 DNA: TGCGCCAGCAGCTCCGAGCCGGGGTTAACTAATGAAAAACTGTTTTTT.

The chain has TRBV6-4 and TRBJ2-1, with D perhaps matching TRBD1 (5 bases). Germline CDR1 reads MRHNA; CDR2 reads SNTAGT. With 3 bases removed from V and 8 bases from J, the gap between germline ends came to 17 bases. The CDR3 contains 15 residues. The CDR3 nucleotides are TGTGCCAGCAGTGAGGACAAAAGACTTAGAGATGAGCAGTTCTTC. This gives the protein CASSEDKRLRDEQFF.

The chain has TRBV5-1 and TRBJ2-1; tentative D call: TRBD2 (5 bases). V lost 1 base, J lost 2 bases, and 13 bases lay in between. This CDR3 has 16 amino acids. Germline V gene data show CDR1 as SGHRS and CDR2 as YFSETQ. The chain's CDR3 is CASSLSWTGTYNEQFF. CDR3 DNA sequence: TGCGCCAGCAGCTTGAGTTGGACGGGGACCTACAATGAGCAGTTCTTC.

The CDR3 DNA sequence: TGTGCCAGCAGTGAAGCGCACAGGGGGCTTAGGGAAAAACTGTTTTTT. Its translation: CASSEAHRGLREKLFF. V is TRBV6-1 and J is TRBJ1-4, with 9 bases matching TRBD1. The V gene end was trimmed by 0 bases and the J gene end by 8 bases; junction bases not matched to a gene: 7. The germline gives CDR1 MNHNS, CDR2 SASEGT. This CDR3 region has 16 residues.

CDR3 region: CASSAQSERTDTQYF. The CDR3 coding sequence is TGTGCCAGCAGCGCCCAGTCCGAACGTACAGATACGCAGTATTTT. J is TRBJ2-3 and V is TRBV9; no clear D gene. The CDR3 loop spans 15 amino acids. V lost 3 bases and J lost 3, with 14 bases in between. Germline V gene lookup returns CDR1 SGDLS and CDR2 YYNGEE. Filled out from reference TRBV9 and TRBJ2-3, the complete variable domain reads DSGVTQTPKHLITATGQRVTLRCSPRSGDLSVYWYQQSLDQGLQFLIQYYNGEERAKGNILERFSAQQFPDLHSELNLSSLELGDSALYFCASSAQSERTDTQYFGPGTRLTVL.

The CDR3 loop is CASSMGSRTSNTIYF. The CDR3 DNA sequence: TGTGCCAGTAGTATGGGCTCCAGGACTTCGAACACCATATATTTT. This rearrangement joins TRBV19 to TRBJ1-3; D is ambiguous. CDR3 length: 15 amino acids. Germline V gene lookup returns CDR1 LNHDA and CDR2 SQIVND (reference sequence). The germline V and J ends were trimmed by 3 bases and 7 bases, with 16 bases remaining between them.

The CDR3 protein is CASSFRVSYNSPLHF. CDR3 nucleotide sequence: TGTGCCAGCAGCTTTCGGGTTTCCTATAATTCACCCCTCCACTTT. This rearrangement joins TRBV5-8 to TRBJ1-6; no clear D gene. The CDR3 totals 15 residues. The V and J ends lost 2 bases and 1 base respectively, with 7 bases between them. CDR1 is SGHTS, CDR2 YDEGEE, per germline.

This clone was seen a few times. The CDR3 protein is CAWSDQGSNNSPLHF. The CDR3 nucleotides read TGTGCCTGGAGTGATCAGGGATCAAATAATTCACCCCTCCACTTT. The J gene is TRBJ1-6, the V gene TRBV30; possibly TRBD1 for D (5 bases). This CDR3 comprises 15 residues. Germline values: CDR1 GTSNPN, CDR2 SVGIG (reference sequence). V lost 1 base and J lost 5, with 12 bases in between.

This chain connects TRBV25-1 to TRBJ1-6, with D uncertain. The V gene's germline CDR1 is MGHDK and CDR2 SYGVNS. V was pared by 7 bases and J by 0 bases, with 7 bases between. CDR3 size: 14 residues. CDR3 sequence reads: CASMRSSYNSPLHF. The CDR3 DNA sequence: TGTGCCAGCATGCGGAGCTCCTATAATTCACCCCTCCACTTT.

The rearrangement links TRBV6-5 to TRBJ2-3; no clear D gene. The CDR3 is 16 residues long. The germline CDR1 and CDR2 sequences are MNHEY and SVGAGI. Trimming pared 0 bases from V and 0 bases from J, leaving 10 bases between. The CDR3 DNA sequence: TGTGCCAGCAGTTACTCGACCGGAGCTAGCACAGATACGCAGTATTTT. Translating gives CASSYSTGASTDTQYF.

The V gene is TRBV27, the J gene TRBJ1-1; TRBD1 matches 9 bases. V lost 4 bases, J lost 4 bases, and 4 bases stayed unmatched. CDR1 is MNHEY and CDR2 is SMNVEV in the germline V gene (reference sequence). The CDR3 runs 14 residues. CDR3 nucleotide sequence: TGTGCCAGCAGTTCCCGACAGGGGGGCACTGAAGCTTTCTTT. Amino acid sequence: CASSSRQGGTEAFF.

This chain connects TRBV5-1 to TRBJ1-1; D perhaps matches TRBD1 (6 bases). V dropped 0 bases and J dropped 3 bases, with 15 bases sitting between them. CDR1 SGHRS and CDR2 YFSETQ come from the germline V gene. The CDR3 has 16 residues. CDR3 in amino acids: CASSLVGRGRDTEAFF. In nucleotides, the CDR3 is TGCGCCAGCAGCTTGGTGGGCAGGGGAAGGGACACTGAAGCTTTCTTT. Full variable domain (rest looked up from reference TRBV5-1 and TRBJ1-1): KAGVTQTPRYLIKTRGQQVTLSCSPISGHRSVSWYQQTPGQGLQFLFEYFSETQRNKGNFPGRFSGRQFSNSRSEMNVSTLELGDSALYLCASSLVGRGRDTEAFFGQGTRLTVV.

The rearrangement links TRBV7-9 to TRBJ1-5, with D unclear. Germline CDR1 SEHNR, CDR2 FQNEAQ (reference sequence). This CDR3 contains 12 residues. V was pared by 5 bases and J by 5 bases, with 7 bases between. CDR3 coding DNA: TGTGCCAGCAGCGTAGTAGATCAGCCCCAGCATTTT. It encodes CASSVVDQPQHF.

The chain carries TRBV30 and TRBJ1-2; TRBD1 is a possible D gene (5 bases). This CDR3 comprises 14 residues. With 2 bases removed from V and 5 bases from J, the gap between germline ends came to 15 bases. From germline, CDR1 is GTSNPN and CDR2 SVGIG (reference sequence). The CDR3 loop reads CAWSPGGGRYGYTF. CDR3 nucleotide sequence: TGTGCCTGGAGTCCCGGGGGGGGTAGGTATGGCTACACCTTC.

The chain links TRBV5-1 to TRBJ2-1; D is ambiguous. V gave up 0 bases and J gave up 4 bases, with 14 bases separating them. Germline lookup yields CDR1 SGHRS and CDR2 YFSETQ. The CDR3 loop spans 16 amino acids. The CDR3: CASSLVAGSYYNEQFF. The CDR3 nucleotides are TGCGCCAGCAGCTTGGTGGCAGGCTCTTATTACAATGAGCAGTTCTTC.

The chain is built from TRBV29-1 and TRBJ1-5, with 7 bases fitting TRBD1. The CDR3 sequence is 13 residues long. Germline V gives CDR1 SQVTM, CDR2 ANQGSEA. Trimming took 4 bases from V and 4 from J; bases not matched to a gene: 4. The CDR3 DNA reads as TGCAGCGTTGGACAGGGCGTTAATCAGCCCCAGCATTTT. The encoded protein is CSVGQGVNQPQHF.

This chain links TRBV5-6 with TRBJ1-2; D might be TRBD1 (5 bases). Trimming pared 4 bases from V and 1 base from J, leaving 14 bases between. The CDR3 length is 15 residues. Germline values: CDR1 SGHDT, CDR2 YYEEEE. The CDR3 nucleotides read TGTGCCAGCAGCCTGCGGGGACCTCTTAACTATGGCTACACCTTC. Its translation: CASSLRGPLNYGYTF.

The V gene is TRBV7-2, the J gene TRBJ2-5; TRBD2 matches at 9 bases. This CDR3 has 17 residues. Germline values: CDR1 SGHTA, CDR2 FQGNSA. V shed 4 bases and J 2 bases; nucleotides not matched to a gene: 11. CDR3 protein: CASSSGLVTSGQETQYF. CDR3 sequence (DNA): TGTGCCAGCAGCTCGGGGCTAGTGACTAGCGGACAAGAGACCCAGTACTTC.

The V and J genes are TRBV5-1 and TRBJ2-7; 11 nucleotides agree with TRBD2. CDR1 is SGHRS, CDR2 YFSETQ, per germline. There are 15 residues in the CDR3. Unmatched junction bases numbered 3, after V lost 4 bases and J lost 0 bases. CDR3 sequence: CASSPTSGSSYEQYF. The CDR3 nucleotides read TGCGCCAGCAGCCCCACTAGCGGGAGCTCCTACGAGCAGTACTTC.

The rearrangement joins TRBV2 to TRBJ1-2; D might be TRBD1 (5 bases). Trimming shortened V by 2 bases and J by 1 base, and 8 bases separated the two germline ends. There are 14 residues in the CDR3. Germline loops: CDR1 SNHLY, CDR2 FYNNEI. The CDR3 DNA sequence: TGTGCCAGCAGTGAAACGGGGGTTAACTATGGCTACACCTTC. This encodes CASSETGVNYGYTF.

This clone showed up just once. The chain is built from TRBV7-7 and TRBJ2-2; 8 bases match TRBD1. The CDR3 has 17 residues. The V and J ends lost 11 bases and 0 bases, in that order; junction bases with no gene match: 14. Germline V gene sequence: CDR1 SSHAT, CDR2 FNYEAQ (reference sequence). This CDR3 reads CALGGTGILANTGELFF. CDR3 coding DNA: TGTGCCCTTGGCGGGACAGGAATACTCGCGAACACCGGGGAGCTGTTTTTT.

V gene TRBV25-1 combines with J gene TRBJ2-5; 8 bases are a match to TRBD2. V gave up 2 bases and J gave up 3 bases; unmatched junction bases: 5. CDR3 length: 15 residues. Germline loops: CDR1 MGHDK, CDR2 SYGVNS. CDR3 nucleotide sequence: TGTGCCAGCAGTGAACCGGGAGGGATAAAAGAGACCCAGTACTTC. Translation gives CASSEPGGIKETQYF.

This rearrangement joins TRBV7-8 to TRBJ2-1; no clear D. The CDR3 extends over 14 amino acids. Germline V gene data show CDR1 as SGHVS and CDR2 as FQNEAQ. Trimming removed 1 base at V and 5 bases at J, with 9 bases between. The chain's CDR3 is CASSLGTANNEQFF. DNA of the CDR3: TGTGCCAGCAGCTTAGGCACAGCTAACAATGAGCAGTTCTTC. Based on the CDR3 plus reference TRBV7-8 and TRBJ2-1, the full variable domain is GAGVSQSPRYKVAKRGQDVALRCDPISGHVSLFWYQQALGQGPEFLTYFQNEAQLDKSGLPSDRFFAERPEGSVSTLKIQRTQQEDSAVYLCASSLGTANNEQFFGPGTRLTVL.

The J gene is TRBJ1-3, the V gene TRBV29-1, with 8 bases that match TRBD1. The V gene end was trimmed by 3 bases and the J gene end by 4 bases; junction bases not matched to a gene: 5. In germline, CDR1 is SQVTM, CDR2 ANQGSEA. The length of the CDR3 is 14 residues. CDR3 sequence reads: CSVDQGAQGNTIYF. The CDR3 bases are TGCAGCGTTGACCAGGGGGCGCAGGGAAACACCATATATTTT.

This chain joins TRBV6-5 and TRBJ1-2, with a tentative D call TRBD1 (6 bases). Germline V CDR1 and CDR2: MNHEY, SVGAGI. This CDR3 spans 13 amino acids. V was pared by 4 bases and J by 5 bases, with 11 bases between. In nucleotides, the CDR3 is TGTGCCAGCAGTTCACAGGGATTGTATGGCTACACCTTC. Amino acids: CASSSQGLYGYTF.

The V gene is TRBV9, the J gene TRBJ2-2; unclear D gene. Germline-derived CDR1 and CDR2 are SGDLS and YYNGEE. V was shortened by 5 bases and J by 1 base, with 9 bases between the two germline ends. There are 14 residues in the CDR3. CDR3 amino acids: CASSSTWNTGELFF. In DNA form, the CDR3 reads TGTGCCAGCAGTTCAACTTGGAACACCGGGGAGCTGTTTTTT. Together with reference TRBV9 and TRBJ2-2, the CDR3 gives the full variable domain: DSGVTQTPKHLITATGQRVTLRCSPRSGDLSVYWYQQSLDQGLQFLIQYYNGEERAKGNILERFSAQQFPDLHSELNLSSLELGDSALYFCASSSTWNTGELFFGEGSRLTVL.

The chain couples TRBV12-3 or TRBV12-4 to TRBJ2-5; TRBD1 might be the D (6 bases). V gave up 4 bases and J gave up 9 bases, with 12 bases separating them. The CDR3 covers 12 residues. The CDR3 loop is CASSSPAGAQYF. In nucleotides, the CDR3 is TGTGCCAGCAGTTCCCCCGCAGGGGCCCAGTACTTC.

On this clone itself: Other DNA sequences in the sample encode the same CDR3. CDR3 bases: TGTGCCAGCAGCCTGGGGAGGGCTGGAAACACCATATATTTT. It codes for CASSLGRAGNTIYF. The chain links TRBV7-9 to TRBJ1-3; no reliable D call. The germline CDR1 and CDR2 sequences are SEHNR and FQNEAQ (reference sequence). CDR3 length equals 14 residues. V lost 5 bases and J lost 2, with 10 bases in between.

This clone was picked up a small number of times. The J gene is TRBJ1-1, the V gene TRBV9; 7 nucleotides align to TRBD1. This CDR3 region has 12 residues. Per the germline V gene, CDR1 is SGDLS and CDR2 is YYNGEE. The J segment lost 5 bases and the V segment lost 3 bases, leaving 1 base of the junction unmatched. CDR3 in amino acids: CASSAGGTEAFF. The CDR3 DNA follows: TGTGCCAGCAGCGCAGGGGGGACTGAAGCTTTCTTT.